This TCR beta chain was retrieved from a study of blood T cell repertoires in COVID-19. Looking at the study overall: The study drew acute and convalescent COVID-19 samples from the United States, Italy and Spain. PBMCs, B-cell-depleted T cells, or T cells provided the cDNA or gDNA that made up the material.

Original analysis: Scientists estimated how many nucleated cells there were by amplifying reference gene primers. Libraries were prepared by immunoSEQ multiplex PCR; TCRdb keeps only in-frame clonotypes and omits some of them. That table gives V, J and clone size, and the DNA gave D and trimming. The sample lists around 100,000 clones, roughly nine tenths occurring once. The CDR3 totals 14 residues. Germline V gene lookup returns CDR1 SGHNT and CDR2 YYREEE (reference sequence). V was clipped by 2 bases and J by 3 bases, with 11 bases between them. The receptor was isolated from a human donor in a cohort sampled during active COVID-19. Sequencing was carried out using peripheral blood. The rearrangement uses TRBV5-4 and TRBJ1-1; TRBD1 might be the D (5 bases). Here the CDR3 reads CASSFTGSDTEAFF. CDR3 DNA: TGTGCCAGCAGCTTTACAGGATCGGACACTGAAGCTTTCTTT.